This entry concerns a single T cell receptor beta chain. Its antigen remains unknown. This sample is drawn from a study of CXCR3-negative and CXCR3-positive naive CD8 T cells. Study-wide results and limits: Hydrophobicity of TRB CDR3s was greater in CXCR3-positive naive cells than in CXCR3-negative naive cells.

CDR1 and CDR2 (germline): DFQATT, SNEGSKA (reference sequence). The CDR3 has 17 residues. The TRB libraries of cDNA were built by UMI-labeled 5' RACE. TCRdb reprocessed the 5' RACE reads, with one entry per CDR3 protein and no DNA. The sample features under 150,000 distinct CDR3 sequences, with 0.41% in its top ten. The sequencing input was naive CXCR3+ CD8+ T cells from blood. Noted subset: CD45RO-CCR7+CD27+CD95- naive CD8+ T cells expressing CXCR3 (TNR3+). This chain links TRBV20-1 with TRBJ2-1; the TCRdb call, TRBD2, lacks DNA for checking. The sequence derives from a human donor in good health. Some clones in this sample may be carry-over from other donors' samples. CDR3 amino acids: CSASSTTTSGGYNEQFF.